Each of the 26 T cell receptor beta chains below was sequenced from the same sample in a study of beta chain features in type 1 diabetes. Study-wide results and limits: Significant though moderate, a shortening of TCRB CDR3s appeared in all four CD4+ subsets of Type 1 diabetes patients.

Antigens of these TCRs are unknown. Reverse transcription of all isolated RNA meant that expressed TCRB transcripts were sequenced. Some clones are missing from TCRdb's copy, which holds only in-frame ones; the method was immunoSEQ multiplex PCR. The data show approximately 360,000 clones, roughly 13% seen once. Material for sequencing was naive CD4+ T cells from blood. These receptors all come from a woman aged 18-29 years with type 1 diabetes.

The chain links TRBV18 to TRBJ1-5; 7 nucleotides agree with TRBD1. The CDR3 length is 15 residues. The ends lost 3 bases at V and 3 bases at J; junction bases unmatched: 5. Germline values: CDR1 KGHSH, CDR2 LQKENI. This CDR3 is CASSPDGTDNQPQHF. The CDR3 DNA follows: TGTGCCAGCTCACCTGACGGGACAGACAATCAGCCCCAGCATTTT.

This clone was counted only a few times. The chain links TRBV9 to TRBJ2-2; D is perhaps TRBD2 (5 bases). V dropped 4 bases and J dropped 7 bases, with 14 bases sitting between them. Germline assignment: CDR1 SGDLS and CDR2 YYNGEE. The CDR3 spans 14 residues. CDR3 amino acids: CASSLPSEGGELFF. CDR3 nucleotides: TGTGCCAGCAGCCTCCCTTCAGAGGGCGGGGAGCTGTTTTTT. Full variable domain (missing parts from reference TRBV9 and TRBJ2-2): DSGVTQTPKHLITATGQRVTLRCSPRSGDLSVYWYQQSLDQGLQFLIQYYNGEERAKGNILERFSAQQFPDLHSELNLSSLELGDSALYFCASSLPSEGGELFFGEGSRLTVL.

As DNA, the CDR3 is TGTGCCAGCTTGGATGGGCTCGGTGAGCAGTTCTTC. It is translated as CASLDGLGEQFF. The J gene is TRBJ2-1, the V gene TRBV6-5; D remains ambiguous. Between the trimmed V and J ends, which lost 8 bases and 9 bases, there was a span of 14 bases. Germline V gene lookup returns CDR1 MNHEY and CDR2 SVGAGI. This CDR3 comprises 12 residues.

This clone has a handful of counts. At the DNA level, this CDR3 is encoded by other sequences in the same sample as well. CDR3 in amino acids: CAWSVGDEQFF. CDR3 DNA: TGTGCCTGGAGTGTAGGGGATGAGCAGTTCTTC. The gene calls are TRBV30 and TRBJ2-1, with D possibly TRBD1 on 5 matching bases. Germline CDR1 reads GTSNPN; CDR2 reads SVGIG (reference sequence). V lost 0 bases and J lost 8, with 5 bases in between. CDR3 length: 11 residues.

This clone was seen only a few times. Other DNA sequences from this sample encode an identical CDR3 as well. The chain employs TRBV7-9 and TRBJ2-7; no reliable D call. V was cut by 1 base and J by 2 bases, with 6 bases left in between. CDR1 and CDR2 from the germline V gene are SEHNR and FQNEAQ (reference sequence). The CDR3 loop spans 13 amino acids. Here the CDR3 DNA reads TGTGCCAGCAGCTTAGAGCGCCCCTACGAGCAGTACTTC. Translated: CASSLERPYEQYF.

The rearrangement links TRBV11-2 to TRBJ1-4; D is undetermined. The CDR3 contains 14 residues. CDR1 is SGHAT, CDR2 FQNNGV, per germline. Trimming shortened V by 1 base and J by 5 bases, and 8 bases separated the two germline ends. In DNA form, the CDR3 reads TGTGCCAGCAGCTTAGTTATGCGGAATGAAAAACTGTTTTTT. This translates into CASSLVMRNEKLFF.

This clone was seen only a few times. The J gene is TRBJ2-1, the V gene TRBV6-5, with D unresolved. The CDR3 has 11 residues. CDR1 is MNHEY and CDR2 is SVGAGI in the germline V gene. Trimming stripped 1 base from V and 7 bases from J, with 2 bases between. The CDR3: CASSYLNEQFF. DNA for the CDR3: TGTGCCAGCAGTTACTTAAATGAGCAGTTCTTC.

This clone has a handful of counts. J is TRBJ1-2 and V is TRBV4-2; D uncertain. This CDR3 is built from 12 residues. V was shortened by 5 bases and J by 0 bases, with 4 bases between the two germline ends. Germline lookup yields CDR1 LGHNA and CDR2 YNFKEQ. The CDR3 here is CASSGANYGYTF. In nucleotides, the CDR3 is TGTGCCAGCAGCGGAGCTAACTATGGCTACACCTTC.

This chain uses TRBV7-9 with TRBJ1-4; D ambiguous. Trimming cost V 4 bases and J 8 bases, with 14 bases left between them. Looked up from germline, CDR1 is SEHNR and CDR2 is FQNEAQ (reference sequence). The CDR3 spans 14 residues. The CDR3 DNA is TGTGCCAGCAGCTCCGACTTAACTAGGGAAAAACTGTTTTTT. It yields the protein CASSSDLTREKLFF.

This clone was seen only a few times. The chain uses TRBV4-3 and TRBJ2-1, with TRBD1 identical over 8 bases. CDR3 size: 17 residues. V shed 1 base and J 7 bases; nucleotides not matched to a gene: 12. CDR1 is LGHNA, CDR2 YSLEER, per germline. The CDR3 region is CASSQVWDRLGRNEQFF. CDR3 nucleotide sequence: TGCGCCAGCAGCCAAGTTTGGGACAGGCTAGGACGGAATGAGCAGTTCTTC.

This sequence joins TRBV2 and TRBJ2-5; 7 bases agree with TRBD1. CDR3 length equals 15 residues. Germline CDR1 and CDR2: SNHLY and FYNNEI. Trimming took 5 bases from V and 1 from J; bases not matched to a gene: 7. The CDR3 nucleotides read TGTGCCAGCAGTCGACAGGGTTTGGTCCAAGAGACCCAGTACTTC. Its protein is CASSRQGLVQETQYF.

This chain uses TRBV9 with TRBJ2-3; 9 bases match TRBD2. CDR1 is SGDLS and CDR2 is YYNGEE in the germline V gene. CDR3 size: 15 residues. V trimming: 0 bases; J trimming: 1 base; junction bases outside the gene matches: 0. CDR3 region: CASSVGGRGTDTQYF. DNA for the CDR3: TGTGCCAGCAGCGTAGGCGGGAGGGGCACAGATACGCAGTATTTT.

The chain has TRBV6-5 and TRBJ2-3; the match to TRBD1 covers 10 bases. This CDR3 has 16 residues. CDR1 and CDR2 (germline): MNHEY, SVGAGI. Losses at the gene ends were 4 bases for V and 1 base for J; bases not matched to a gene: 5. The CDR3 protein is CASSSRGTGGTDTQYF. CDR3 sequence (DNA): TGTGCCAGCAGTTCTCGAGGGACAGGGGGCACAGATACGCAGTATTTT.

The chain has TRBV7-9 and TRBJ1-1; no firm D call. This CDR3 has 16 residues. Trimming stripped 5 bases from V and 1 base from J, with 17 bases between. Germline-derived CDR1 and CDR2 are SEHNR and FQNEAQ (reference sequence). The CDR3 protein is CASSLRLRHGNTEAFF. DNA for the CDR3: TGTGCCAGCAGCCTCCGTTTGAGACACGGGAACACTGAAGCTTTCTTT.

The gene calls are TRBV19 and TRBJ2-1; 7 bases are a match to TRBD1. This CDR3 spans 15 amino acids. Germline loops: CDR1 LNHDA, CDR2 SQIVND (reference sequence). J was trimmed by 5 bases and V by 0 bases; bases with no gene match: 4. This CDR3 is CASSIERQGNNEQFF. DNA for the CDR3: TGTGCCAGTAGTATAGAAAGACAGGGAAACAATGAGCAGTTCTTC.

This clone has a handful of counts. The chain employs TRBV5-4 and TRBJ2-3; D gene ambiguous. Germline-derived CDR1 and CDR2 are SGHNT and YYREEE (reference sequence). Trimming removed 4 bases from V and 2 bases from J, with 8 bases in between. This CDR3 spans 13 amino acids. CDR3 in DNA: TGTGCCAGCAGCCTTAGTCCCACAGATACGCAGTATTTT. It yields the protein CASSLSPTDTQYF.

The chain's CDR3 is CSASGGWNTEAFF. CDR3 coding DNA: TGCAGCGCTTCGGGGGGTTGGAACACTGAAGCTTTCTTT. The chain carries TRBV29-1 and TRBJ1-1; the D gene is possibly TRBD1 (5 bases). The V gene lost 7 bases and the J gene lost 1 base, with 13 bases spanning the gap. Germline loops: CDR1 SQVTM, CDR2 ANQGSEA. This CDR3 comprises 13 residues.

A few counts support this clone. This chain uses TRBV6-6 with TRBJ2-7, with TRBD2 identical over 11 bases. Germline V gene sequence: CDR1 MNHNY, CDR2 SVGAGI (reference sequence). The V and J ends lost 5 bases and 5 bases, in that order; junction bases with no gene match: 11. The CDR3 spans 16 residues. CDR3 sequence reads: CASSQSLAGVADEQYF. The DNA of the CDR3 is TGTGCCAGCAGTCAATCACTAGCGGGAGTAGCAGACGAGCAGTACTTC.

This chain joins TRBV2 and TRBJ1-1, with a possible D match to TRBD1 (6 bases). The CDR3 loop spans 12 amino acids. The germline gives CDR1 SNHLY, CDR2 FYNNEI. V gave up 6 bases and J gave up 5 bases, with 10 bases separating them. DNA of the CDR3: TGTGCCAGCAGAAGGACAGCGACTGAAGCTTTCTTT. Encoded protein: CASRRTATEAFF.

This clone has more than one count but fewer than ten. The chain recombines TRBV28 with TRBJ2-7; D might be TRBD2 (5 bases). V dropped 8 bases and J dropped 3 bases, with 8 bases sitting between them. CDR1 is MDHEN, CDR2 SYDVKM, per germline. The CDR3 is 11 amino acids. The CDR3 sequence: CASGLRYEQYF. As DNA, the CDR3 is TGTGCCAGCGGACTCCGCTACGAGCAGTACTTC.

The gene calls are TRBV6-5 and TRBJ2-7; D gene ambiguous. Germline lookup yields CDR1 MNHEY and CDR2 SVGAGI. V was clipped by 3 bases and J by 0 bases, with 15 bases between them. The CDR3 is made up of 16 amino acids. DNA for the CDR3: TGTGCCAGCAGTTATGCGGCCTACGGTGGCTCCTACGAGCAGTACTTC. Amino acids: CASSYAAYGGSYEQYF.

J is TRBJ2-2 and V is TRBV28, with 8 bases identical to TRBD1. The CDR3 runs to 17 residues. The V segment lost 7 bases and the J segment 4 bases; nucleotides outside the gene matches: 14. Germline CDR1 reads MDHEN; CDR2 reads SYDVKM. The CDR3 coding sequence is TGTGCCAGCACCCCCGCGCCGGGACAGGAATTCACCGGGGAGCTGTTTTTT. It is translated as CASTPAPGQEFTGELFF. Variable domain in full (rest from reference TRBV28 and TRBJ2-2): DVKVTQSSRYLVKRTGEKVFLECVQDMDHENMFWYRQDPGLGLRLIYFSYDVKMKEKGDIPEGYSVSREKKERFSLILESASTNQTSMYLCASTPAPGQEFTGELFFGEGSRLTVL.

The table lists this clone with a few counts. The chain carries TRBV19 and TRBJ2-5, with 7 bases that match TRBD1. In germline, CDR1 is LNHDA, CDR2 SQIVND (reference sequence). The length of the CDR3 is 15 residues. V was pared by 2 bases and J by 1 base, with 4 bases of the junction left unmatched. The chain's CDR3 is CASSIQQGIQETQYF. The CDR3 coding sequence is TGTGCCAGTAGTATACAACAGGGGATCCAAGAGACCCAGTACTTC.

The chain uses TRBV6-6 and TRBJ1-1; 11 bases are a match to TRBD1. V shed 6 bases and J 8 bases; nucleotides not matched to a gene: 5. Germline CDR1 is MNHNY and CDR2 is SVGAGI (reference sequence). CDR3 size: 13 residues. The chain's CDR3 is CASRGTGGDEAFF. As DNA, the CDR3 is TGTGCCAGCAGAGGGACAGGGGGGGACGAAGCTTTCTTT.

This clone showed up just a few times. V gene TRBV29-1 combines with J gene TRBJ1-4; the D gene is possibly TRBD1 (5 bases). This CDR3 has 15 residues. The V gene's germline CDR1 is SQVTM and CDR2 ANQGSEA. With 0 bases removed from V and 10 bases from J, the gap between germline ends came to 18 bases. The CDR3 DNA sequence: TGCAGCGTTGAAGATCAGGGCAGGGAAGTAGGAAAACTGTTTTTT. Amino acid sequence: CSVEDQGREVGKLFF.

Here the CDR3 DNA reads TGCGCCAGCAGCCAGATACTGCACACCGGGGAGCTGTTTTTT. Amino acid sequence: CASSQILHTGELFF. The V and J genes are TRBV4-3 and TRBJ2-2, with no clear D. Germline V gene sequence: CDR1 LGHNA, CDR2 YSLEER. The length of the CDR3 is 14 residues. The V end was cut by 3 bases, the J end by 3 bases, with 8 bases between.